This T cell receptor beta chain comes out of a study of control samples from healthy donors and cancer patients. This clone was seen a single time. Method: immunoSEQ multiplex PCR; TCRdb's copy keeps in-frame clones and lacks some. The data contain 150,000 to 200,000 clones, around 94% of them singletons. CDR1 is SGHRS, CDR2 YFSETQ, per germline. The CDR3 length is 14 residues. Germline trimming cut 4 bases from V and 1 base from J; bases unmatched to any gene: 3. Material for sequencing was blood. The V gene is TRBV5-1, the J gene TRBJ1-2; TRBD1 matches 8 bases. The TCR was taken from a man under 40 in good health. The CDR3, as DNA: TGCGCCAGCAGCGGACAGGGAGTTAACTATGGCTACACCTTC. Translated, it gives CASSGQGVNYGYTF.